The sequence of this T cell receptor beta chain was determined in a study of blood T cell repertoires in COVID-19. Study details: From the United States, Italy and Spain came samples of acute and convalescent COVID-19.

This CDR3 is 12 amino acids long. Germline V lookup: CDR1 ENHRY, CDR2 SYGVKD. Profiling relied on immunoSEQ multiplex PCR, and the TCRdb table lists in-frame clones only, not all of them. The sample consists of 250,000 to 300,000 clones, around 88% of them appearing once. The chain links TRBV10-3 to TRBJ2-7; the D is unclear. This receptor was identified in a man aged 35 to 55 with acute or convalescent COVID-19. Sequences were obtained from peripheral blood. The CDR3, as DNA: TGTGCTCTAGGTCGCACCCCCTACGAGCAGTACTTC. Translated: CALGRTPYEQYF.